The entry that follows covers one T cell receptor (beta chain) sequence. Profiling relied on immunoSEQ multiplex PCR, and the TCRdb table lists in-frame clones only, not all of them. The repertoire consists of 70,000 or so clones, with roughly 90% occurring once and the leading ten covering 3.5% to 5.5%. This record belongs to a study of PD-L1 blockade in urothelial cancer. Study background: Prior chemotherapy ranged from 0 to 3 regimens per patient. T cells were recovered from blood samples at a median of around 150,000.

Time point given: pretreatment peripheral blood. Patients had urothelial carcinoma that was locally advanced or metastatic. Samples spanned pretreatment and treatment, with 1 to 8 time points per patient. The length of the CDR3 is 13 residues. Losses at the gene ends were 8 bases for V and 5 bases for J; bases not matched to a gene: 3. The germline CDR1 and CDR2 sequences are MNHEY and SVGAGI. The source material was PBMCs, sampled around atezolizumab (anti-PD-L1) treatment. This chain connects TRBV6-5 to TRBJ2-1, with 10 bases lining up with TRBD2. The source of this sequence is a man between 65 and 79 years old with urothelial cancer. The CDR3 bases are TGTGCCAGCGGACTAGCGGAGGACAATGAGCAGTTCTTC. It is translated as CASGLAEDNEQFF.